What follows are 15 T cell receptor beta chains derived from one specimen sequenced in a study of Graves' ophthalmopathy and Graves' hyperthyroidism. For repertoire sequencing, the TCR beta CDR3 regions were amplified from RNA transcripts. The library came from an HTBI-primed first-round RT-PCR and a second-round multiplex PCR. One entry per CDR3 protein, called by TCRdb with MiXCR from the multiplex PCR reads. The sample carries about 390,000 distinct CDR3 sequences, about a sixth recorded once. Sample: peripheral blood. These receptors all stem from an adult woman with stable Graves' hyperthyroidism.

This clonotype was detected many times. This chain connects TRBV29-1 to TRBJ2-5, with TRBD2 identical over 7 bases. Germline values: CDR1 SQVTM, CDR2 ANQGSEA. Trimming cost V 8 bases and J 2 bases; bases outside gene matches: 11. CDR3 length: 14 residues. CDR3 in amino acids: CSSDGPSGQETQYF. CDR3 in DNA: TGCAGCTCAGACGGGCCTAGCGGACAAGAGACCCAGTACTTC.

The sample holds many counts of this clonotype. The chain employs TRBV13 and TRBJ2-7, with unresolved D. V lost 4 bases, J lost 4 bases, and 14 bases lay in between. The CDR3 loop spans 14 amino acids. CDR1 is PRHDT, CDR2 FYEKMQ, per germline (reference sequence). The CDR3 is CASSSDGALYEQYF. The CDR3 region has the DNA TGTGCCAGCAGCTCCGACGGCGCTCTATACGAGCAGTACTTC.

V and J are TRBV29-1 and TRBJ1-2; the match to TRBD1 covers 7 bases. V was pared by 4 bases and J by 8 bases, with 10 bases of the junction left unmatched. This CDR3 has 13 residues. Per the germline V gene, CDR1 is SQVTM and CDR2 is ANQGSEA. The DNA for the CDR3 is TGCAGCGTTGCCCGGGAACAGGGACAGGGCTACACCTTC. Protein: CSVAREQGQGYTF.

In DNA, the CDR3 is TGTGCCAGCAGTGCAAAGGGGGCGAGGGGCAATCAGCCCCAGCATTTT. Its translation is CASSAKGARGNQPQHF. The chain carries TRBV28 and TRBJ1-5; 7 bases are a match to TRBD1. Germline V gene lookup returns CDR1 MDHEN and CDR2 SYDVKM. V lost 5 bases to trimming and J lost 2 bases; unmatched junction nucleotides: 9. This CDR3 region has 16 residues. The entire variable domain, with the rest obtained from reference TRBV28 and TRBJ1-5, is as follows: DVKVTQSSRYLVKRTGEKVFLECVQDMDHENMFWYRQDPGLGLRLIYFSYDVKMKEKGDIPEGYSVSREKKERFSLILESASTNQTSMYLCASSAKGARGNQPQHFGDGTRLSIL.

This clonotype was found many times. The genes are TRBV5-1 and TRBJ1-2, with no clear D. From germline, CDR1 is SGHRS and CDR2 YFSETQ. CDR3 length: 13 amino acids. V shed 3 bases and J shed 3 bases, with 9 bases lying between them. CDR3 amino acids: CASSSSVDYGYTF. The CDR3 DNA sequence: TGCGCCAGCAGCTCGTCAGTAGACTATGGCTACACCTTC.

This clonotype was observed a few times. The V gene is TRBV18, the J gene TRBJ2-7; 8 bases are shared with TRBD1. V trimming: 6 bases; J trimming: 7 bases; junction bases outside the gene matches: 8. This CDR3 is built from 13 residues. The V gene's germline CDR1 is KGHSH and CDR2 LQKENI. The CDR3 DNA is TGTGCCAGCTCGGACAGGGCTCCCCGGGAGCAGTACTTC. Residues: CASSDRAPREQYF.

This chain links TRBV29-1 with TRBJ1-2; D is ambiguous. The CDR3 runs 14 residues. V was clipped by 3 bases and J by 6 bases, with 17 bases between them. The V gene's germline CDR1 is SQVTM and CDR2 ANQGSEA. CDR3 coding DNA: TGCAGCGTTGATCTTTTAGACACCCGGAATGGCTACACCTTC. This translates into CSVDLLDTRNGYTF.

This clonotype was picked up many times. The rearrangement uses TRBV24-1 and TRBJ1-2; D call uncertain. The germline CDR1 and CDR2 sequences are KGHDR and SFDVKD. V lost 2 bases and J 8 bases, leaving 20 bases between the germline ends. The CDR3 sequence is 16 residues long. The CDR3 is CATSDSRNPPMRGYTF. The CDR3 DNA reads TGTGCCACCAGTGATTCCCGAAATCCCCCGATGAGGGGCTACACCTTC.

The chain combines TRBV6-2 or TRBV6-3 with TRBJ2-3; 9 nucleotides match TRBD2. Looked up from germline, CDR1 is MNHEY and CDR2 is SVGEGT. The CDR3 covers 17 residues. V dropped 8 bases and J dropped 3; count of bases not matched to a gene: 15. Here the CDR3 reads CASRSGFGLAGTDTQYF. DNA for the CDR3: TGTGCCAGCCGGAGCGGATTCGGCCTAGCGGGAACAGATACGCAGTATTTT.

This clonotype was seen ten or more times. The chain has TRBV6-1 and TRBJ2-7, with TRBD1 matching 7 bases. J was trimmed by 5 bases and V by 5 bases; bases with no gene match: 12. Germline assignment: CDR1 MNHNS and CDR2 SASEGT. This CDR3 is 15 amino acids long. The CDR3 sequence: CASSLRQTGDHEQYF. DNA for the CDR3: TGTGCCAGCAGTCTTCGTCAAACAGGGGACCACGAGCAGTACTTC.

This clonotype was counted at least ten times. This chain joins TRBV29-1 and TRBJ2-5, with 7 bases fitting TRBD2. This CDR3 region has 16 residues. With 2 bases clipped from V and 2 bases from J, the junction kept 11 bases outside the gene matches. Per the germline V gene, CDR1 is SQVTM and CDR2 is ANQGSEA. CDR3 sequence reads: CSVEREGKDLQETQYF. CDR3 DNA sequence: TGCAGCGTTGAAAGGGAGGGAAAGGACCTTCAAGAGACCCAGTACTTC.

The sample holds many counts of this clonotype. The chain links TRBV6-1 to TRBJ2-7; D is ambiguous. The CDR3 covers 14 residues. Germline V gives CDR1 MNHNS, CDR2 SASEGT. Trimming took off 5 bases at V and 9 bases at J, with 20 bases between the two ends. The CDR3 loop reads CASSQGRVVLSQYF. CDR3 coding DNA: TGTGCCAGCAGTCAAGGACGGGTAGTACTTTCGCAGTACTTC.

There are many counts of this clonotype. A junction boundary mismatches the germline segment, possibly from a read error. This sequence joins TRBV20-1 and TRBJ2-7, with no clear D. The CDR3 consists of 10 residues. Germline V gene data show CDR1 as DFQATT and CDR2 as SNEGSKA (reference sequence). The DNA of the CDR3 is TGCAGTGCTCCCATACGAGAGCAGCACTTC. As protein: CSAPIREQHF.

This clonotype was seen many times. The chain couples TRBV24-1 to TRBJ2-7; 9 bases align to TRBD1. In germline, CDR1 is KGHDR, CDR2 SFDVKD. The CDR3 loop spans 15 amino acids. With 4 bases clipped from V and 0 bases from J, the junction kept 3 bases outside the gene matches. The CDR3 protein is CATSDGQGLSYEQYF. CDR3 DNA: TGTGCCACCAGTGACGGACAGGGGCTCTCCTACGAGCAGTACTTC.

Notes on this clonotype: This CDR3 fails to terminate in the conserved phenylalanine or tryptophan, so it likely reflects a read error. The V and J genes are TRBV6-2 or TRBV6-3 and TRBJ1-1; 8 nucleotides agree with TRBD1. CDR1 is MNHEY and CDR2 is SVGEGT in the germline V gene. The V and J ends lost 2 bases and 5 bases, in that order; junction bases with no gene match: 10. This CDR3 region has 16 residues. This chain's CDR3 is CASSYRPQGAGTEAFY. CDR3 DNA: TGTGCCAGCAGTTACCGGCCTCAGGGGGCGGGTACTGAAGCTTTCTAT.